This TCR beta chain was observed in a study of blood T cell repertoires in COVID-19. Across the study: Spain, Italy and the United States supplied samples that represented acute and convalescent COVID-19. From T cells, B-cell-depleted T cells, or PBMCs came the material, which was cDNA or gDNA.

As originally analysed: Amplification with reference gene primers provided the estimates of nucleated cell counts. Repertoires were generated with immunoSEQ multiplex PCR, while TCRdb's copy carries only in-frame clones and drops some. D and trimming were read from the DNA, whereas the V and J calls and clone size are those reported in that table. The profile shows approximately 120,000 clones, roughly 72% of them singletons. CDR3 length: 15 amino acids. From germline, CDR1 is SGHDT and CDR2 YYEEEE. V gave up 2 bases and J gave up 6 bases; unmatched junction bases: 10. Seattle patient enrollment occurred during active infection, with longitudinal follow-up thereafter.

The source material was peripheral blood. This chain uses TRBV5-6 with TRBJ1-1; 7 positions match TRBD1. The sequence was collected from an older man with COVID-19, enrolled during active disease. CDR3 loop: CASSLPGTARAEAFF. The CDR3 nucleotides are TGTGCCAGCAGCTTACCCGGGACAGCCCGGGCTGAAGCTTTCTTT.